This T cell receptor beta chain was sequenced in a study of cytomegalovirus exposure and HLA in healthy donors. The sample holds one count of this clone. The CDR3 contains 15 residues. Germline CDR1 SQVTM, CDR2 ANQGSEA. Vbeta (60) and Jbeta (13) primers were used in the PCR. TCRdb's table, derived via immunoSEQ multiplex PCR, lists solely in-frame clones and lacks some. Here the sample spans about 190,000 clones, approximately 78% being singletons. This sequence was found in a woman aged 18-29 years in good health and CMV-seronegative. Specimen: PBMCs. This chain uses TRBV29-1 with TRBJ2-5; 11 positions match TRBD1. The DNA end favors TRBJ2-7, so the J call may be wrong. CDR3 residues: CSVERGSGTGGEQYF. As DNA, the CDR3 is TGCAGCGTTGAGAGGGGTTCCGGGACAGGGGGCGAGCAGTACTTC.